The rows below give T cell receptor beta chains drawn from one sample of a study of blood T cell repertoires in COVID-19. TCRdb's copy holds only in-frame clones and misses some; the assay was immunoSEQ multiplex PCR. The sample yields about 170,000 clones, roughly 93% seen once. The sample consisted of peripheral blood. The receptor source for this set is a man aged 18 to 30 with COVID-19, enrolled during active disease. CDR3s include the opening cysteine and the closing phenylalanine or tryptophan. A D gene is named only where the DNA matches it firmly. Clone size is shown for a subset of rows, as once, few, many or a class of expanded clone.

D,size,J,V,DNA,CDR3
TRBD2,NA,TRBJ2-3,TRBV7-9,TGTGCCAGCACCCTCCCGGGACTAGCGGGAGGGCCGCCTGAGGCGCAGTATTTT,CASTLPGLAGGPPEAQYF
TRBD1,NA,TRBJ1-4,TRBV13,TGTGCCAGCAGCCTCGACAGGGGGCTAGGAAAACTGCTTTTT,CASSLDRGLGKLLF
NA,NA,TRBJ2-7,TRBV11-2,TGTGCCAGCAGCTCTCTAATCCTGAGCTCCTACGAGCAGTACTTC,CASSSLILSSYEQYF
NA,NA,TRBJ2-7,TRBV27,TGTGCCAGCAGTTTCTTTGCCAGCTCCTACGAGCAGTACTTC,CASSFFASSYEQYF
TRBD2,few,TRBJ2-1,TRBV11-2,TGTGCCAGCAGCCAAACTACGGGGGGGAATGAGCAGTTCTTC,CASSQTTGGNEQFF
NA,NA,TRBJ2-3,TRBV4-2,TGTGCCAGCACCCCGGTCGGGGGATACAGCAGCACAGATACGCAGTATTTT,CASTPVGGYSSTDTQYF
NA,NA,TRBJ1-4,TRBV9,TGTGCCAGCAGCGTAAATGGGGCCCACGAAAAACTGTTTTTT,CASSVNGAHEKLFF
NA,NA,TRBJ2-5,TRBV21-1,TGTGCCAGCAGCACCCGGACAGGGGTCGCCGAAGAGACCCAGTACTTC,CASSTRTGVAEETQYF
NA,NA,TRBJ2-1,TRBV27,TGTGCCAGCAGTTTCGGGAATGAGCAGTTCTTC,CASSFGNEQFF
NA,NA,TRBJ2-1,TRBV11-3,TGTGCCAGCAGCTTAGGTGAGACACAAAACAATGAGCAGTTCTTC,CASSLGETQNNEQFF
TRBD2,NA,TRBJ2-1,TRBV29-1,TGCAGCGTTGGGGGACTAGCGGGAGGGCCGTACAATGAGCAGTTCTTC,CSVGGLAGGPYNEQFF
TRBD1,NA,TRBJ1-5,TRBV5-6,TGTGCCAGCAGCTTGGGGACAGGGACGGGTCAGCCCCAGCATTTT,CASSLGTGTGQPQHF
NA,NA,TRBJ1-5,TRBV19,TGTGCCAGTAGTATAGATAAAGGGGATCAGCCCCAGCATTTT,CASSIDKGDQPQHF
NA,NA,TRBJ1-5,TRBV15,TGTGCCACCAGCAGAGACCTAGGACAGTCTCAGCCCCAGCATTTT,CATSRDLGQSQPQHF
NA,once,TRBJ1-2,TRBV19,TGTGCCAGTAGTGACAATTTCGGCTACACCTTC,CASSDNFGYTF
TRBD2,NA,TRBJ2-1,TRBV10-1,TGCGCCAGCAGCGAATTCGGGACTAGTAAGGAAAAGCAGTTCTTC,CASSEFGTSKEKQFF